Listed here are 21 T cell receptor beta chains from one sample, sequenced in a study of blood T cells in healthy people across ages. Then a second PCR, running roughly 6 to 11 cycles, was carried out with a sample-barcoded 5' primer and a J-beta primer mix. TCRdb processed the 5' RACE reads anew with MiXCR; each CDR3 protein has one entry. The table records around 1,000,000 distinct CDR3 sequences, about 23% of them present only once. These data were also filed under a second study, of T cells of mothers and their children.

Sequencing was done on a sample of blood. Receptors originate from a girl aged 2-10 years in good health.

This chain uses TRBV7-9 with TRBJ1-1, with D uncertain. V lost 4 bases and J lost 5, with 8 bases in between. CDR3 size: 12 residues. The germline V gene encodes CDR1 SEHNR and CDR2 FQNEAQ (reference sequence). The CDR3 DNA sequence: TGTGCCAGCAGCTATTTGAGGACTGAAGCTTTCTTT. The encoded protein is CASSYLRTEAFF. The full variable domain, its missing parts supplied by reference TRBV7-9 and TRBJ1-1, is DTGVSQNPRHKITKRGQNVTFRCDPISEHNRLYWYRQTLGQGPEFLTYFQNEAQLEKSRLLSDRFSAERPKGSFSTLEIQRTEQGDSAMYLCASSYLRTEAFFGQGTRLTVV.

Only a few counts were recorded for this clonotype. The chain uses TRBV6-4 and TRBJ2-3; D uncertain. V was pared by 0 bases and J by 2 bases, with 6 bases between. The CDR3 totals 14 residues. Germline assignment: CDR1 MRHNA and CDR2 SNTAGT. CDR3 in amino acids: CASSDSTLTDTQYF. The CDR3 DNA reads TGTGCCAGCAGTGACTCAACCCTCACAGATACGCAGTATTTT.

The CDR3 sequence: CSVEDPTSGSLDTQYF. CDR3 bases: TGCAGCGTTGAAGATCCGACTAGCGGGAGTCTGGATACGCAGTATTTT. V gene TRBV29-1 combines with J gene TRBJ2-3; 12 nucleotides match TRBD2. Unmatched junction bases numbered 7, after V lost 0 bases and J lost 6 bases. CDR1 is SQVTM and CDR2 is ANQGSEA in the germline V gene. The CDR3 runs to 16 residues.

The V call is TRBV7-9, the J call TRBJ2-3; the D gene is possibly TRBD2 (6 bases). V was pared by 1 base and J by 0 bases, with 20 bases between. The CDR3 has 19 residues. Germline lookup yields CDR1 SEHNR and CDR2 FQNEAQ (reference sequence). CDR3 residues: CASSLGPRERRTSTDTQYF. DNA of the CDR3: TGTGCCAGCAGCTTAGGCCCTCGGGAGCGGAGGACTAGCACAGATACGCAGTATTTT.

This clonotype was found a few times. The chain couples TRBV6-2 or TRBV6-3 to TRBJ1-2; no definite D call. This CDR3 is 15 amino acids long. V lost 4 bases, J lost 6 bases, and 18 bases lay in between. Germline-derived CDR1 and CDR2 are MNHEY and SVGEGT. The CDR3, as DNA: TGTGCCAGCAGTTCAGAATCTGGACGGACTAATGGCTACACCTTC. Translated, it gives CASSSESGRTNGYTF.

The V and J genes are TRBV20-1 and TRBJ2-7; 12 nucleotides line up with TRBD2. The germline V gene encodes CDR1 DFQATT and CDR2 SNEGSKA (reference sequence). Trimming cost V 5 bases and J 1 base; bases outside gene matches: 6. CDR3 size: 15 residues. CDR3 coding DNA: TGCAGTGCTGCGACTAGCGGGAGACCTTCCTACGAGCAGTACTTC. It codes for CSAATSGRPSYEQYF.

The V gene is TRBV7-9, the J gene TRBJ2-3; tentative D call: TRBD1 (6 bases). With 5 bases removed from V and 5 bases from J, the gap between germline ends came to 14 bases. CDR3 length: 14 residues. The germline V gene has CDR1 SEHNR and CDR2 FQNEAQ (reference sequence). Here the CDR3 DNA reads TGTGCCAGCAGCCCACAGGGTTGGGAAGATACGCAGTATTTT. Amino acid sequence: CASSPQGWEDTQYF.

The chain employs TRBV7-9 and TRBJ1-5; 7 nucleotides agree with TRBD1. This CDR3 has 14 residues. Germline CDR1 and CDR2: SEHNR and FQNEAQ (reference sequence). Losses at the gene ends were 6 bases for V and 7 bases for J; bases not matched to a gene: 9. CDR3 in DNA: TGTGCCAGCAGACATACAGGGGATGGACAGCCCCAGCATTTT. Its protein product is CASRHTGDGQPQHF.

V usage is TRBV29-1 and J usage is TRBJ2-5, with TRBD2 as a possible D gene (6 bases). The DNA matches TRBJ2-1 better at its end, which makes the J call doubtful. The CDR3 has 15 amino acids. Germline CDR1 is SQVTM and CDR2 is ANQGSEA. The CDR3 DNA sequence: TGCAGCGTTGACATGACTAGTACCCAACTCAATGAGCAGTTCTTC. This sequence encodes CSVDMTSTQLNEQFF.

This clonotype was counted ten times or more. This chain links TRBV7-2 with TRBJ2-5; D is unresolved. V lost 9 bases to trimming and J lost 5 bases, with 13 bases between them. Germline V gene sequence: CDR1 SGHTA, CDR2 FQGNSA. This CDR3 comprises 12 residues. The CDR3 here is CASTRLEETQYF. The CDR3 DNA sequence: TGTGCCAGTACGAGGCTAGAGGAGACCCAGTACTTC.

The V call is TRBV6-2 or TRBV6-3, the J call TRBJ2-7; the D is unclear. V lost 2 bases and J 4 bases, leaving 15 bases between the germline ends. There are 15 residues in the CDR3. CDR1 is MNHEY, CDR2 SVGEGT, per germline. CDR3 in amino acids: CASSYPAPESYEQYF. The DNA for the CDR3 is TGTGCCAGCAGTTACCCGGCCCCGGAATCTTACGAGCAGTACTTC.

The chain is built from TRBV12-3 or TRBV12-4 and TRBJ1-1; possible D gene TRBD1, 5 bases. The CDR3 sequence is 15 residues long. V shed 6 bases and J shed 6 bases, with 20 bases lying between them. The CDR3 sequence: CASSQGLPFRAEAFF. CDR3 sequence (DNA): TGTGCCAGCAGCCAGGGACTTCCATTTCGGGCTGAAGCTTTCTTT.

DNA for the CDR3: TGTGCCAGCACGACAGGTTATTCAAACATTCAGTACTTC. It yields the protein CASTTGYSNIQYF. The genes are TRBV6-6 and TRBJ2-4; TRBD1 might be the D (6 bases). V lost 7 bases and J lost 6, with 13 bases in between. CDR3 length: 13 residues. In germline, CDR1 is MNHNY, CDR2 SVGAGI (reference sequence).

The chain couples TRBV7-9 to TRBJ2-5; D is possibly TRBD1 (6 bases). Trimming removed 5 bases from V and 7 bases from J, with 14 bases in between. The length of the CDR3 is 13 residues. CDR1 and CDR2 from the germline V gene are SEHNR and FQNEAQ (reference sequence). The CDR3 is CASSIGQSRTQYF. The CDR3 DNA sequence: TGTGCCAGCAGCATAGGACAGAGTAGGACCCAGTACTTC.

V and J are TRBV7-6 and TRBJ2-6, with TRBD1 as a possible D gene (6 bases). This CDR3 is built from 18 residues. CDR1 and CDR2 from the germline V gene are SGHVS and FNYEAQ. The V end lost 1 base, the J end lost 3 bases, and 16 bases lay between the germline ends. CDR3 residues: CASSLVQGMSYGANVLTF. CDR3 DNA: TGTGCCAGCAGCTTAGTTCAGGGGATGTCTTATGGGGCCAACGTCCTGACTTTC.

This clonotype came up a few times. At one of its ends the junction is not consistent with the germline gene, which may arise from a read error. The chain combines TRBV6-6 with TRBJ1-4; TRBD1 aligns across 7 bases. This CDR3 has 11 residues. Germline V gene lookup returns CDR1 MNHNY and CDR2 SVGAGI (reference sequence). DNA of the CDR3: TGTGCCAGCAGCTTCGGGACAGAAGAGGTTTTT. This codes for CASSFGTEEVF.

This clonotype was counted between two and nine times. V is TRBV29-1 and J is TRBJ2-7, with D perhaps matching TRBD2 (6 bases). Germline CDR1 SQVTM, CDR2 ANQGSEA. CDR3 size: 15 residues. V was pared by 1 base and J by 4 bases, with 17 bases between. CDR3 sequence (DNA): TGCAGCGTTGAAGGGGGGGAGCGGGCTCCGTACGAGCAGTACTTC. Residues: CSVEGGERAPYEQYF.

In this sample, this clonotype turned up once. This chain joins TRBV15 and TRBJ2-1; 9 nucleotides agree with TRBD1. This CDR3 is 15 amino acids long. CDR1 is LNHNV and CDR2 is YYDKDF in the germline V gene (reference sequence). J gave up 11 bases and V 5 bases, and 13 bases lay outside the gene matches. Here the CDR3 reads CATSVLFRTGEKQFF. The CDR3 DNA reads TGTGCCACCAGCGTCCTTTTCCGGACAGGGGAGAAGCAGTTCTTC.

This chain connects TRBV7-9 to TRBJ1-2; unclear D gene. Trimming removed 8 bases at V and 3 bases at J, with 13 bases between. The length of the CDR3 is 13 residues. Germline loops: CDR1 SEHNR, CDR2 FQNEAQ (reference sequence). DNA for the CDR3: TGTGCCAGCCAAGGCAGCAGTCACTATGGCTACACCTTC. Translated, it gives CASQGSSHYGYTF.

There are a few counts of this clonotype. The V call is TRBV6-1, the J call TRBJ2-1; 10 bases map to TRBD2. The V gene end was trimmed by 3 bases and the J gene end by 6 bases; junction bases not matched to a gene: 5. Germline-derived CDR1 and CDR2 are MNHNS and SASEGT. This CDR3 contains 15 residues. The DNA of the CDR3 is TGTGCCAGCAGTGAGGCTAGCGGGGGAATCAATGAGCAGTTCTTC. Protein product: CASSEASGGINEQFF.

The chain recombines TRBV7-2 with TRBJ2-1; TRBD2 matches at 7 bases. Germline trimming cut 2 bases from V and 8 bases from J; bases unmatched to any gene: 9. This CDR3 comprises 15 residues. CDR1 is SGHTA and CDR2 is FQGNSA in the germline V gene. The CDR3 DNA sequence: TGTGCCAGCAGCTTAACGGCTACCCGGGGGGATGAGCAGTTCTTC. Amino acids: CASSLTATRGDEQFF.